One sample yielded the 29 T cell receptor beta chains listed below, sequenced in a study of regulatory T cells in long-lasting Graves disease. This sample's time point: newly diagnosed GD, antithyroid drugs for less than 3 months. The TCR library was prepared using RNA isolated from PBMCs. For TCR beta, libraries came from iRepertoire HTBI primers and Arm-PCR of CDR3 regions. From the multiplex PCR reads, TCRdb called clonotypes with MiXCR, one entry per CDR3 protein. The sample holds some 560,000 distinct CDR3 sequences, 15% to 20% seen once. These same records also appear under a second study, on T cells in Graves' hyperthyroidism and ophthalmopathy.

The input for sequencing was peripheral blood mononuclear cells (PBMCs), taken at new diagnosis, from a patient treated with antithyroid drugs. These receptors all come from a woman aged 40-65 years with Graves disease.

Details on this clonotype: A read error may explain this, as a much larger clone is one base away. The V gene is TRBV20-1, the J gene TRBJ1-1; TRBD1 agrees at 7 bases. Germline V gives CDR1 DFQATT, CDR2 SNEGSKA (reference sequence). This CDR3 comprises 13 residues. CDR3 DNA sequence: TGCAGTACTAGAAGACAGGGAGTGACTGAAGCTTTCTTT. Its protein is CSTRRQGVTEAFF.

Worth noting for this clonotype: Sequence at one end of the junction differs from germline and may be a read error. V and J are TRBV6-2 or TRBV6-3 and TRBJ2-7, with 7 bases identical to TRBD1. Looked up from germline, CDR1 is MNHEY and CDR2 is SVGEGT. The CDR3 is 13 amino acids. The CDR3 DNA follows: TGTGCCAGCAATTTGGGACAGTCCTACGAGCGGTACTTC. This encodes CASNLGQSYERYF.

This clonotype was found a few times. The V and J genes are TRBV12-5 and TRBJ2-1; no clear D gene. V dropped 3 bases and J dropped 5 bases, with 17 bases sitting between them. Germline V gives CDR1 LGHNT, CDR2 FRNRAP. The CDR3 is 16 residues long. The CDR3 sequence: CASGFGTPTRNNEQFF. DNA of the CDR3: TGTGCTAGTGGTTTTGGTACCCCCACCAGAAACAATGAGCAGTTCTTC.

This clonotype has at least ten counts. This sequence joins TRBV28 and TRBJ2-7; 8 nucleotides match TRBD1. This CDR3 has 15 residues. With 6 bases clipped from V and 1 base from J, the junction kept 8 bases outside the gene matches. Germline CDR1 reads MDHEN; CDR2 reads SYDVKM. The CDR3 region has the DNA TGTGCCAGCAGGTCAACCGGGACAGGTTCCTACGAGCAGTACTTC. As protein: CASRSTGTGSYEQYF.

This clonotype was recorded at least ten times. The V and J genes are TRBV3-1 and TRBJ1-1; D not certain. The V and J ends lost 0 bases and 5 bases respectively, with 4 bases between them. The CDR3 totals 12 residues. Looked up from germline, CDR1 is LGHDT and CDR2 is YNNKEL (reference sequence). The CDR3 protein is CASSQEATEAFF. The CDR3 nucleotides are TGTGCCAGCAGCCAAGAAGCTACTGAAGCTTTCTTT. Full variable domain (remainder filled in from reference TRBV3-1 and TRBJ1-1): DTAVSQTPKYLVTQMGNDKSIKCEQNLGHDTMYWYKQDSKKFLKIMFSYNNKELIINETVPNRFSPKSPDKAHLNLHINSLELGDSAVYFCASSQEATEAFFGQGTRLTVV.

The table lists this clonotype with a few counts. The chain is built from TRBV5-1 and TRBJ2-5; D call uncertain. CDR3 size: 14 residues. CDR1 and CDR2 from the germline V gene are SGHRS and YFSETQ. Trimming removed 4 bases at V and 5 bases at J, with 15 bases between. CDR3 residues: CASSTPYAGETQYF. Written as DNA, the CDR3 is TGCGCCAGCAGCACCCCCTACGCCGGGGAGACCCAGTACTTC.

This clonotype was detected ten times or more. The chain recombines TRBV12-3 or TRBV12-4 with TRBJ1-2, with D possibly being TRBD1 (5 bases). Deletions cut 5 bases from V and 8 bases from J, with 15 bases between. There are 13 residues in the CDR3. The CDR3 DNA reads as TGTGCCAGCAGTCCCCCAGGGAGAAGGGGCTACACCTTC. Residues: CASSPPGRRGYTF.

Worth noting for this clonotype: Since a much larger clone is just one base distant, this may be a read error. The chain uses TRBV7-9 and TRBJ2-6; D gene ambiguous. With 4 bases removed from V and 0 bases from J, the gap between germline ends came to 4 bases. Germline CDR1 is SEHNR and CDR2 is FQNEAQ (reference sequence). The CDR3 length is 14 residues. The CDR3 loop reads CASSWDSGANVLTF. CDR3 DNA: TGTGCCAGCAGCTGGGACTCTGGGGCCAACGTCCTGACTTTC.

This clonotype was seen many times. This chain uses TRBV20-1 with TRBJ1-1; D is perhaps TRBD1 (5 bases). Deletions cut 5 bases from V and 1 base from J, with 11 bases between. The CDR3 consists of 13 residues. Germline values: CDR1 DFQATT, CDR2 SNEGSKA (reference sequence). CDR3 coding DNA: TGCAGTGCTGGGGGTGTGGGGAACACTGAAGCTTTCTTT. This encodes CSAGGVGNTEAFF.

This chain joins TRBV7-2 and TRBJ2-7, with 8 nucleotides matching TRBD2. The CDR3 length is 14 residues. V shed 6 bases and J 2 bases; nucleotides not matched to a gene: 6. In germline, CDR1 is SGHTA, CDR2 FQGNSA. DNA of the CDR3: TGTGCCAGCAGACCCGGGGGGGCCCCCTACGAGCAGTACTTC. It encodes CASRPGGAPYEQYF.

This clonotype was detected ten times or more. The rearrangement joins TRBV6-2 or TRBV6-3 to TRBJ2-3, with 9 bases fitting TRBD2. Germline-derived CDR1 and CDR2 are MNHEY and SVGEGT. With V trimmed by 3 bases and J by 3 bases, 7 bases remained unmatched. The CDR3 has 16 amino acids. The CDR3 coding sequence is TGTGCCAGCAGTTATGGAGCGGGGGGTGGGACAGATACGCAGTATTTT. Its translation is CASSYGAGGGTDTQYF.

The chain uses TRBV4-2 and TRBJ1-5, with TRBD1 matching over 8 bases. CDR3 length equals 18 residues. V shed 0 bases and J 6 bases; nucleotides not matched to a gene: 13. Per the germline V gene, CDR1 is LGHNA and CDR2 is YNFKEQ. CDR3 in amino acids: CASSQEGQGAGVSQPQHF. CDR3 nucleotides: TGTGCCAGCAGCCAAGAGGGCCAGGGGGCGGGGGTCAGTCAGCCCCAGCATTTT.

The chain combines TRBV12-3 or TRBV12-4 with TRBJ2-3, with 10 nucleotides matching TRBD2. The CDR3 extends over 18 amino acids. V was pared by 6 bases and J by 2 bases, with 14 bases of the junction left unmatched. The CDR3 DNA follows: TGTGCCAGCAGGGGAATAGCGGGGGGCCGTGCCGTCACAGATACGCAGTATTTT. Residues: CASRGIAGGRAVTDTQYF.

Ten or more counts support this clonotype. J is TRBJ1-5 and V is TRBV6-1; 9 bases map to TRBD1. The V gene's germline CDR1 is MNHNS and CDR2 SASEGT. V gave up 5 bases and J gave up 0 bases; unmatched junction bases: 11. This CDR3 comprises 18 residues. CDR3 amino acids: CASSTTIGTGNSNQPQHF. The CDR3 coding sequence is TGTGCCAGCAGTACTACGATCGGGACAGGGAATAGCAATCAGCCCCAGCATTTT.

The chain employs TRBV28 and TRBJ1-2; maybe TRBD1 (6 bases). V was clipped by 4 bases and J by 3 bases, with 24 bases between them. CDR1 MDHEN and CDR2 SYDVKM come from the germline V gene. The CDR3 consists of 18 residues. CDR3 residues: CASSSYQIENRADYGYTF. DNA of the CDR3: TGTGCCAGCAGTTCCTACCAGATAGAAAACAGGGCGGACTATGGCTACACCTTC.

This clonotype has a count of ten or more. The J gene is TRBJ1-2, the V gene TRBV12-3 or TRBV12-4; a weak D match, TRBD1 (5 bases). With 3 bases removed from V and 4 bases from J, the gap between germline ends came to 15 bases. The CDR3 has 15 residues. CDR3 in DNA: TGTGCCAGCAGTTTTTCTCTGGAGGGGTCCTATGGCTACACCTTC. It encodes CASSFSLEGSYGYTF.

Many counts were recorded for this clonotype. The CDR3 here is CAGTSGQNYEQYF. CDR3 nucleotide sequence: TGTGCCGGGACCTCGGGGCAAAACTACGAGCAGTACTTC. The chain uses TRBV6-2 or TRBV6-3 and TRBJ2-7; D possibly matches TRBD1 or TRBD2 (5 bases each). Trimming shortened V by 11 bases and J by 3 bases, and 17 bases separated the two germline ends. CDR1 is MNHEY and CDR2 is SVGEGT in the germline V gene. The CDR3 contains 13 residues.

This clonotype was seen a handful of times. This chain uses TRBV12-3 or TRBV12-4 with TRBJ1-2; no clear D gene. The CDR3 loop spans 13 amino acids. Trimming cost V 4 bases and J 5 bases, with 11 bases left between them. The CDR3 reads CASSSPRTYGYTF. The CDR3 nucleotides read TGTGCCAGCAGTTCCCCCCGCACGTATGGCTACACCTTC.

This clonotype showed up many times. This chain links TRBV27 with TRBJ1-6, with unresolved D. Germline V gene sequence: CDR1 MNHEY, CDR2 SMNVEV (reference sequence). Trimming removed 3 bases at V and 9 bases at J, with 6 bases between. The CDR3 spans 12 residues. CDR3: CASSFQSSPLHF. The CDR3 DNA reads as TGTGCCAGCAGTTTTCAGAGTTCACCCCTCCACTTT.

This clonotype appeared many times. The gene calls are TRBV11-2 and TRBJ2-1; 12 nucleotides align to TRBD2. The CDR3 extends over 15 amino acids. Germline trimming cut 2 bases from V and 12 bases from J; bases unmatched to any gene: 8. Germline V gives CDR1 SGHAT, CDR2 FQNNGV. The CDR3 spells CASSLLAGGPVVQFF. The CDR3 bases are TGTGCCAGCAGCTTACTAGCGGGGGGGCCTGTAGTGCAGTTCTTC.

The table lists this clonotype with many counts. CDR3 sequence reads: CASGGENNYGYTF. CDR3 DNA sequence: TGCGCCAGCGGAGGTGAAAATAACTATGGCTACACCTTC. The chain employs TRBV5-1 and TRBJ1-2, with D unresolved. The CDR3 consists of 13 residues. V was cut by 7 bases and J by 1 base, with 11 bases left in between. The germline V gene has CDR1 SGHRS and CDR2 YFSETQ. Variable domain in full (rest from reference TRBV5-1 and TRBJ1-2): KAGVTQTPRYLIKTRGQQVTLSCSPISGHRSVSWYQQTPGQGLQFLFEYFSETQRNKGNFPGRFSGRQFSNSRSEMNVSTLELGDSALYLCASGGENNYGYTFGSGTRLTVV.

This clonotype was counted at least ten times. The rearrangement links TRBV2 to TRBJ2-7; D is undetermined. The CDR3 spans 11 residues. Trimming removed 6 bases from V and 3 bases from J, with 6 bases in between. Germline CDR1 is SNHLY and CDR2 is FYNNEI. CDR3 amino acids: CASRLYYEQYF. The CDR3 DNA follows: TGTGCCAGCAGACTTTACTACGAGCAGTACTTC.

In this sample, this clonotype turned up a few times. The rearrangement uses TRBV29-1 and TRBJ1-1, with a tentative D call TRBD1 (5 bases). This CDR3 has 11 amino acids. Germline-derived CDR1 and CDR2 are SQVTM and ANQGSEA. Trimming took off 5 bases at V and 6 bases at J, with 10 bases between the two ends. The CDR3 protein is CSVPLGAEAFF. The CDR3 DNA sequence: TGCAGCGTTCCGTTAGGGGCTGAAGCTTTCTTT.

This clonotype was picked up many times. This sequence joins TRBV11-2 and TRBJ2-1; a possible D gene is TRBD1 (6 bases). V dropped 5 bases and J dropped 3 bases, with 11 bases sitting between them. This CDR3 has 14 residues. The germline CDR1 and CDR2 sequences are SGHAT and FQNNGV. The CDR3 DNA sequence: TGTGCCAGCAGCAGGGCAGGGGTCTACAATGAGCAGTTCTTC. It encodes CASSRAGVYNEQFF.

The chain links TRBV9 to TRBJ2-3; 12 nucleotides match TRBD2. CDR1 and CDR2 from the germline V gene are SGDLS and YYNGEE. Trimming at V came to 3 bases and at J to 6 bases, leaving 2 bases not matched to a gene. The CDR3 length is 14 residues. This chain's CDR3 is CASSASGGADTQYF. The CDR3 DNA reads as TGTGCCAGCAGCGCTAGCGGGGGGGCGGATACGCAGTATTTT.

This clonotype was detected ten times or more. J is TRBJ1-5 and V is TRBV27; no definite D call. The CDR3 has 13 amino acids. The V gene's germline CDR1 is MNHEY and CDR2 SMNVEV (reference sequence). Trimming pared 2 bases from V and 4 bases from J, leaving 6 bases between. The CDR3 DNA sequence: TGTGCCAGCAGTTTAAAGGAGAATCAGCCCCAGCATTTT. Amino acid sequence: CASSLKENQPQHF.

This clonotype was picked up many times. The DNA for the CDR3 is TGTGCCAGCAGCGAGGGCCCGTACTCCTACAATGAGCAGTTCTTC. It codes for CASSEGPYSYNEQFF. V gene TRBV7-8 combines with J gene TRBJ2-1; a possible D gene is TRBD2 (5 bases). Trimming shortened V by 5 bases and J by 0 bases, and 11 bases separated the two germline ends. The germline V gene encodes CDR1 SGHVS and CDR2 FQNEAQ. CDR3 size: 15 residues.

This clonotype was detected many times. The chain uses TRBV20-1 and TRBJ1-2; a weak D match, TRBD1 (5 bases). V gave up 2 bases and J gave up 5 bases, with 15 bases separating them. Germline CDR1 and CDR2: DFQATT and SNEGSKA (reference sequence). The CDR3 loop spans 14 amino acids. The CDR3 reads CSARKTGRIYGYTF. In DNA, the CDR3 is TGCAGTGCTAGAAAAACGGGACGGATATATGGCTACACCTTC.

This clonotype has more than one count but fewer than ten. The chain joins TRBV5-5 to TRBJ2-1; 8 bases align to TRBD1. CDR3 size: 17 residues. Germline V CDR1 and CDR2: SGHKS, YYEKEE (reference sequence). The junction had 12 bases not matched to a gene; V was cut back by 4 bases and J by 3 bases. CDR3 loop: CASSEPTKQGDYNEQFF. As DNA, the CDR3 is TGTGCCAGCAGCGAGCCAACAAAACAGGGGGACTACAATGAGCAGTTCTTC.